This entry features one TCR beta chain sequence. Its antigen specificity is not known. No base-level quality is on record; no much larger clone is a single base apart. Flow cytometry had shown CD8+CD57+ cell expansion in the patients selected for sequencing. Severe acquired aplastic anemia was diagnosed in all patients according to International Study of Aplastic Anemia and Agranulocytosis and Camitta criteria. No therapy had been received by the patients at the time of blood sampling. TCR repertoires of sorted CD4+ and CD8+ blood T cells from severe aplastic anemia patients and healthy subjects were deep-sequenced in the study. Patients were enrolled in the USA under clinicaltrials.gov protocols 00001620, 01623167, 00001397, 00071045, 00081523 and 00961064. Ficoll-Paque density gradient centrifugation was used to isolate peripheral blood mononuclear cells. Before DNA extraction, CD4+ and CD8+ T cells were sorted with FACS or magnetic beads.

Profiling of TCR beta VDJ combinations and CDR3 sequences used genomic DNA as the template. An Illumina HiSeq 2000 was the platform used for TCR repertoire sequencing. Concerning the study's data processing: Repertoires were assessed using TRBV/TRBJ rearrangement plots, CDR3 size and DJ length profiles, and Simpson's diversity index. The most abundant DNA sequence in the deep sequencing data was defined as the immunodominant clone. CDR3 amino acid sequences were screened for sharing across subjects and were compared with published repertoires and the VDJdb database. TCRdb reworked the public reads: Q25 trimming with fastp, MiXCR clone assembly, productive beta chains retained. A single entry per CDR3 protein holds the most common genes and DNA from its merged rows. For this entry, the V and J calls and clone size follow TCRdb and not the study's own pipeline. The sample table contains around 430,000 distinct CDR3 sequences; only one count was recorded for roughly 34% of them. Roughly 0.8% of the sample is held by the ten biggest clonotypes.

The sample belongs to a study of CD8+CD57+ T cells in acquired aplastic anemia listed by TCRdb under 2018. About the study as a whole: Extracted DNA from sorted CD4+ and CD8+ cells averaged around 3.3 ug, ranging from about 0.18 to 27.4 ug. CD8+CD57+ expansion was defined as frequency above the mean frequency observed in healthy subjects. What the authors observed across the whole study: No significant difference in CD8+ Simpson's diversity was found between patients and healthy controls (P=0.060). Although some 28 CD8+ CDR3 sequences were shared by patients and controls, these sequences appeared highly expressed in patients and within the immunodominant clones of patients.

From a lookup of the germline V gene, CDR1 and CDR2 are SGHTA and FQGNSA. The CDR3, cysteine through phenylalanine, is 13 amino acids long. The read is trimmed to its CDR3 DNA, 39 bases read in frame from base 1. The trim is 1 base for V and 2 bases for J, with a gap of 5 bases between the germline ends. The rearrangement joined TRBV7-2 to TRBJ1-2, with no reliable assignment of the D segment. This sequence originates from a human donor with aplastic anemia. The sample was sorted CD4+, CD8+, or CD8+CD57+ T cells (not recorded which) from PBMCs. Read as DNA, the sequence is TGTGCCAGCAGCTTAGATGTCAACTATGGCTACACCTTC. Its coded protein is CASSLDVNYGYTF.